What follows are 5 T cell receptor beta chains derived from one specimen sequenced in a study of blood T cells in healthy people across ages. A second roughly 6 to 12 cycle PCR used barcoded and J-beta primers. TCRdb processed the 5' RACE reads anew with MiXCR; each CDR3 protein has one entry. The table includes about 780,000 distinct CDR3 sequences, around half detected once. The sequencing sample was made of blood. These receptors originate from a man older than 75 in good health.

The count of this clonotype is one. The V gene is TRBV28, the J gene TRBJ2-6, with D perhaps TRBD1 (5 bases). The length of the CDR3 is 15 residues. Between the trimmed V and J ends, which lost 3 bases and 4 bases, there was a span of 10 bases. The germline V gene has CDR1 MDHEN and CDR2 SYDVKM. The CDR3 DNA reads as TGTGCCAGCAGTTTGTTGGGGCGCGGGGCCAACGTCCTGACTTTC. Amino acid sequence: CASSLLGRGANVLTF.

This clonotype was seen a handful of times. The rearrangement joins TRBV5-8 to TRBJ1-1; D unresolved. Trimming took off 1 base at V and 0 bases at J, with 7 bases between the two ends. CDR3 length equals 14 residues. Per germline, CDR1 SGHTS and CDR2 YDEGEE. The DNA for the CDR3 is TGTGCCAGCAGCTTGATTCCTGTGAACACTGAAGCTTTCTTT. It translates to CASSLIPVNTEAFF.

This clonotype has only a few counts. The chain's CDR3 is CASSPPGSGALTYNEQFF. As DNA, the CDR3 is TGTGCCAGCTCACCACCAGGAAGCGGGGCCCTTACATACAATGAGCAGTTCTTC. The V call is TRBV18, the J call TRBJ2-1; 7 nucleotides line up with TRBD2. With 0 bases clipped from V and 4 bases from J, the junction kept 12 bases outside the gene matches. CDR3 size: 18 residues. CDR1 KGHSH and CDR2 LQKENI come from the germline V gene. The variable domain in full, completed from reference TRBV18 and TRBJ2-1, reads NAGVMQNPRHLVRRRGQEARLRCSPMKGHSHVYWYRQLPEEGLKFMVYLQKENIIDESGMPKERFSAEFPKEGPSILRIQQVVRGDSAAYFCASSPPGSGALTYNEQFFGPGTRLTVL.

J is TRBJ1-5 and V is TRBV24-1; 7 positions agree with TRBD1. This CDR3 is 16 amino acids long. J was trimmed by 1 base and V by 9 bases; bases with no gene match: 11. Germline assignment: CDR1 KGHDR and CDR2 SFDVKD. CDR3 sequence: CATSRGRSASNQPQHF. CDR3 bases: TGTGCCACCTCTAGGGGGCGATCCGCGAGCAATCAGCCCCAGCATTTT.

This chain links TRBV29-1 with TRBJ1-1, with D unresolved. CDR3 length equals 10 residues. The V gene's germline CDR1 is SQVTM and CDR2 ANQGSEA. Trimming took off 3 bases at V and 7 bases at J, with 6 bases between the two ends. CDR3 nucleotide sequence: TGCAGCGTTGAGGACGTTGAAGCTTTCTTT. This encodes CSVEDVEAFF.